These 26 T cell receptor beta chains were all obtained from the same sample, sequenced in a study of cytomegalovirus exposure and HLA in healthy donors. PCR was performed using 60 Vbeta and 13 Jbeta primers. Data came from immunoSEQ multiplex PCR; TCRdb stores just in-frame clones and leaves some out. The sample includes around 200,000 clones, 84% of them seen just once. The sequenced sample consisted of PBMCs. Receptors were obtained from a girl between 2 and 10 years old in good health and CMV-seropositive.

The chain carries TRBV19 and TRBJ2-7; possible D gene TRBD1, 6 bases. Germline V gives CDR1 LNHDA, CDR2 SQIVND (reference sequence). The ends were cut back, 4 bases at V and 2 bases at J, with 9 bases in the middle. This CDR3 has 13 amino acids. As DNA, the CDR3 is TGTGCCAGTAGTACAGGGGTTACCTACGAGCAGTACTTC. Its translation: CASSTGVTYEQYF.

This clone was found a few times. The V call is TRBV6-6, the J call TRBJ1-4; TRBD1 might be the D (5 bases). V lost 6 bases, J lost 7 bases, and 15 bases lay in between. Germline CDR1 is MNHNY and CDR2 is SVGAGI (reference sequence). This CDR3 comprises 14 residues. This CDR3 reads CASSDSGLFEKLFF. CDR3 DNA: TGTGCCAGCAGCGACAGTGGGTTATTTGAAAAACTGTTTTTT.

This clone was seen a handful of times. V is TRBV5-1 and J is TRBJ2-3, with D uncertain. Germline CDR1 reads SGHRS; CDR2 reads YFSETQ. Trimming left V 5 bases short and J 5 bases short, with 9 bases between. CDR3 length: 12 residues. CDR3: CASSFSLDTQYF. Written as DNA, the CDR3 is TGCGCCAGCAGTTTTTCCTTAGATACGCAGTATTTT.

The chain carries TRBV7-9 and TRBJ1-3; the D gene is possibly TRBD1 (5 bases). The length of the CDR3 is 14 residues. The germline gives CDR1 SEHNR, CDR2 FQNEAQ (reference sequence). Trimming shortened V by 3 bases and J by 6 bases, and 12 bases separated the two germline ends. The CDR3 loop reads CASSFEGRLNTIYF. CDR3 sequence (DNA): TGTGCCAGCAGCTTCGAGGGGAGGTTAAACACCATATATTTT.

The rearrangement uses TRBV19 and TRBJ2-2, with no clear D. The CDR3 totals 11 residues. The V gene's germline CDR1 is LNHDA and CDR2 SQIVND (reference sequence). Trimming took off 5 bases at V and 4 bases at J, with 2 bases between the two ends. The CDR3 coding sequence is TGTGCCAGTAGTCTCACCGGGGAGCTGTTTTTT. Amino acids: CASSLTGELFF.

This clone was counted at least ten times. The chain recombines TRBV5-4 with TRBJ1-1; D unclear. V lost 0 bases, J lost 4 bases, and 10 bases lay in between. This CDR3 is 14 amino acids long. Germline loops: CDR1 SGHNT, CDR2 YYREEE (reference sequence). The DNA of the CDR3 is TGTGCCAGCAGCTTGGATTCTAGCAGCACTGAAGCTTTCTTT. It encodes CASSLDSSSTEAFF.

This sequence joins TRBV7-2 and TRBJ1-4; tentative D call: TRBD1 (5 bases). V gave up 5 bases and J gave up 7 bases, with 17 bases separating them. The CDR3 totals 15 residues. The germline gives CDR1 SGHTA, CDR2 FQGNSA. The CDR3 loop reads CASSPRSGLGEKLFF. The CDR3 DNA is TGTGCCAGCAGCCCACGATCAGGGTTGGGTGAAAAACTGTTTTTT.

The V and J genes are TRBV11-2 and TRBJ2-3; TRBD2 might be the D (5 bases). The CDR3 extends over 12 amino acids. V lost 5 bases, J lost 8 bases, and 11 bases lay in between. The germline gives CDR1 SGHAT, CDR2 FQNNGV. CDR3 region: CASSLPEGTQYF. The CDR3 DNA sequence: TGTGCCAGCAGCCTACCCGAGGGTACGCAGTATTTT. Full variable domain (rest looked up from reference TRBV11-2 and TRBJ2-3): EAGVAQSPRYKIIEKRQSVAFWCNPISGHATLYWYQQILGQGPKLLIQFQNNGVVDDSQLPKDRFSAERLKGVDSTLKIQPAKLEDSAVYLCASSLPEGTQYFGPGTRLTVL.

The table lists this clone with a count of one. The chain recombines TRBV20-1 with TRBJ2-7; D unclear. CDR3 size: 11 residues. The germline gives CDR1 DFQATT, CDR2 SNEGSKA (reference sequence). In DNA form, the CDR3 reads TGCAGCTCCCGGAGTCCCTACGAGCAGTACTTC. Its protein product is CSSRSPYEQYF.

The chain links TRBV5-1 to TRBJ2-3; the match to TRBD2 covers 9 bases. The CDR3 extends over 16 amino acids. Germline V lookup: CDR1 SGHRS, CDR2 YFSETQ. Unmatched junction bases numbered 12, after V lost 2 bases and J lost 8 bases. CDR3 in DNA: TGCGCCAGCAGCTTAGGGACTAGCCCGGGAGGGGGTACGCAGTATTTT. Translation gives CASSLGTSPGGGTQYF.

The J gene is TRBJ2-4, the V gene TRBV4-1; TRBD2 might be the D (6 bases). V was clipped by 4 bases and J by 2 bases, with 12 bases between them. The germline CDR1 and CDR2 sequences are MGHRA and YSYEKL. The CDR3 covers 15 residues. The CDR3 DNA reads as TGCGCCAGCAGCCGGGGAGGATTAACCAAAAACATTCAGTACTTC. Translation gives CASSRGGLTKNIQYF.

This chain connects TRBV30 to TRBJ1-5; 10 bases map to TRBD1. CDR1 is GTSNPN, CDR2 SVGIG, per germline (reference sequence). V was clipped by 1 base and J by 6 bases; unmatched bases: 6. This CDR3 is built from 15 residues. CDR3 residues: CAWSGFRDRGQPQHF. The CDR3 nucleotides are TGTGCCTGGAGTGGCTTCCGGGACAGGGGTCAGCCCCAGCATTTT.

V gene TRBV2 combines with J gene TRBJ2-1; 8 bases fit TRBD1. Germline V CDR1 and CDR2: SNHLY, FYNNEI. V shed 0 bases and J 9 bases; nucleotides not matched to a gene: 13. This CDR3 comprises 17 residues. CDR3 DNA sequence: TGTGCCAGCAGTGAAGCAGGGTGGACAGGGACACTAAGTGAGCAGTTCTTC. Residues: CASSEAGWTGTLSEQFF.

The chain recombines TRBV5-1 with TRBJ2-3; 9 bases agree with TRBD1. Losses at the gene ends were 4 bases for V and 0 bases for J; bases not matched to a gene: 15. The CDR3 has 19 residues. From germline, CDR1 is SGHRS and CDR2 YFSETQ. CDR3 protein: CASSNGDRAYRASTDTQYF. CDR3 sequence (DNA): TGCGCCAGCAGCAACGGGGACAGGGCTTACCGTGCTAGCACAGATACGCAGTATTTT.

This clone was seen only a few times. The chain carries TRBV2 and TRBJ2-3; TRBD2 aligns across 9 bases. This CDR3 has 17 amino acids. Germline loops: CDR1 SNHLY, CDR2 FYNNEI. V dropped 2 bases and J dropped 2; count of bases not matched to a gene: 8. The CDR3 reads CASSERLAGDFTDTQYF. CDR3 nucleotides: TGTGCCAGCAGTGAAAGGTTAGCGGGGGATTTCACAGATACGCAGTATTTT.

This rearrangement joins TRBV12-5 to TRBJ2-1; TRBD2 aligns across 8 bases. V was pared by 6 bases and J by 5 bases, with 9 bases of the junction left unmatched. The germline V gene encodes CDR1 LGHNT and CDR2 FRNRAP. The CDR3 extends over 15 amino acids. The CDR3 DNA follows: TGTGCTAGTGGGCCGCGGGGGGCGTTGGACAATGAGCAGTTCTTC. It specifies CASGPRGALDNEQFF. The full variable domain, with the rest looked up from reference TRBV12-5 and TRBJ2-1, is DARVTQTPRHKVTEMGQEVTMRCQPILGHNTVFWYRQTMMQGLELLAYFRNRAPLDDSGMPKDRFSAEMPDATLATLKIQPSEPRDSAVYFCASGPRGALDNEQFFGPGTRLTVL.

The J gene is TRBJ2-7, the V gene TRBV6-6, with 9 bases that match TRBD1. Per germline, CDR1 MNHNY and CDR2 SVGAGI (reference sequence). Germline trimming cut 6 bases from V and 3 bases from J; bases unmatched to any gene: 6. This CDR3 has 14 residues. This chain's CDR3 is CASSDVDRGYEQYF. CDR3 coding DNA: TGTGCCAGCAGCGACGTGGACAGGGGCTACGAGCAGTACTTC.

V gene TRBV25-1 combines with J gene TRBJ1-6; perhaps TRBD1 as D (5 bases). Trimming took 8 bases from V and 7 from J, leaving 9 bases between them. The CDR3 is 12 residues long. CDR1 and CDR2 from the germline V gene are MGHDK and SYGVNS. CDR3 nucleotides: TGTGCCAGCGGGCAGGGAAATTCACCCCTCCACTTT. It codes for CASGQGNSPLHF.

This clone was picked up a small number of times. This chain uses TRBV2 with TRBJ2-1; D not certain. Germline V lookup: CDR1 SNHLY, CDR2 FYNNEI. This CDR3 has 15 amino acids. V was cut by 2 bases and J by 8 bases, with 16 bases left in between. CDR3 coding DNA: TGTGCCAGCAGTGAACCCCAAACTCTACGAGATGAGCAGTTCTTC. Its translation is CASSEPQTLRDEQFF.

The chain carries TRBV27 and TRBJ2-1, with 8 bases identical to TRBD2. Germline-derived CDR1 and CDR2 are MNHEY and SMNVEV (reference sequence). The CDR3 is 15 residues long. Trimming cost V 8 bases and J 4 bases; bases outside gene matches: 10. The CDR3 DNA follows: TGTGCCAGCCGCAAGCGGGAGTGGAGTTACAATGAGCAGTTCTTC. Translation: CASRKREWSYNEQFF.

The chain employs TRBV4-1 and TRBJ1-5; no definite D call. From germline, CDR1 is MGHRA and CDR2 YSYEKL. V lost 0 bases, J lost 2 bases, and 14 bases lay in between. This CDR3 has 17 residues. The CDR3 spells CASSQDFGRGGNQPQHF. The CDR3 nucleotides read TGCGCCAGCAGCCAAGATTTCGGGCGCGGGGGCAATCAGCCCCAGCATTTT.

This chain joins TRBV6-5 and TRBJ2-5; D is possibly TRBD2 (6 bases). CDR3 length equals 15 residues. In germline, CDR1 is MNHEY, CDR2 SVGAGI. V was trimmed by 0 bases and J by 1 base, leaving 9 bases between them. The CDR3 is CASSYSEGPQETQYF. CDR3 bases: TGTGCCAGCAGTTACTCGGAGGGCCCCCAAGAGACCCAGTACTTC.

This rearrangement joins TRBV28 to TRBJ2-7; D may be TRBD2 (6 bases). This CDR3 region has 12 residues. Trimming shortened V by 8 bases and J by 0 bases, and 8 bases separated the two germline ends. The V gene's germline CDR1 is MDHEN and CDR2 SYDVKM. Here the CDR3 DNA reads TGTGCCAGCGGGGGGATCTCCTACGAGCAGTACTTC. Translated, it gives CASGGISYEQYF.

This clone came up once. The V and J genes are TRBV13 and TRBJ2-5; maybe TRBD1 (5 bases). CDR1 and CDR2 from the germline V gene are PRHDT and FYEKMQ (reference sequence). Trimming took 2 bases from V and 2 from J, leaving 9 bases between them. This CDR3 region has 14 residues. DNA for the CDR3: TGTGCCAGCAGCTTATCACCAGGGCAAGAGACCCAGTACTTC. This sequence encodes CASSLSPGQETQYF.

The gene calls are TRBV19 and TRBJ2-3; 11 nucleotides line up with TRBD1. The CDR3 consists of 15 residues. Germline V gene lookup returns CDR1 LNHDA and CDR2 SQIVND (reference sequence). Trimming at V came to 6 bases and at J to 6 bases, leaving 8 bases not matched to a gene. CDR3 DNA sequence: TGTGCCAGTAGCGTGGTCGGACAGGGGGCGGATACGCAGTATTTT. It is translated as CASSVVGQGADTQYF.

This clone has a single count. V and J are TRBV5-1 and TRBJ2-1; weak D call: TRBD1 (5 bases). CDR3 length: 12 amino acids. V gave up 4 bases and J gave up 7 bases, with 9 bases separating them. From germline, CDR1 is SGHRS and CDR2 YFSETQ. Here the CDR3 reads CASSGSGNEQFF. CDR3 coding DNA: TGCGCCAGCAGCGGATCAGGGAATGAGCAGTTCTTC.